This note documents a single T cell receptor beta chain sequence. Peripheral blood came from all dose cohorts at three timepoints. This entry belongs to a study of OX40 agonist ivuxolimab in advanced cancers. About the study: Treatment of patients was with ivuxolimab, an agonistic anti-OX40 (CD134) antibody. Among those treated, three patients had partial responses, one with hepatocellular carcinoma and two with cutaneous melanoma.

V dropped 1 base and J dropped 3 bases, with 11 bases sitting between them. Per the germline V gene, CDR1 is SGHNT and CDR2 is YYREEE (reference sequence). This CDR3 is built from 14 residues. Sequenced by immunoSEQ multiplex PCR; TCRdb stores in-frame clones only, minus some. The sample yields tens of thousands of clones, 75% to 95% seen once. This chain connects TRBV5-4 to TRBJ2-7; TRBD2 might be the D (6 bases). Source: CD4+ or CD8+ T cells sorted from blood, taken in a trial of the OX40 agonist ivuxolimab. This receptor was identified in an adult with an advanced solid tumor such as melanoma, head and neck, liver or kidney cancer. CDR3: CASSLTQGGYEQYF. As DNA, the CDR3 is TGTGCCAGCAGCTTGACCCAGGGAGGCTACGAGCAGTACTTC. Combining the CDR3 with reference TRBV5-4 and TRBJ2-7 gives the whole variable domain ETGVTQSPTHLIKTRGQQVTLRCSSQSGHNTVSWYQQALGQGPQFIFQYYREEENGRGNFPPRFSGLQFPNYSSELNVNALELDDSALYLCASSLTQGGYEQYFGPGTRLTVT.